This TCR beta chain comes out of a study of a mutant IDH1 vaccine in newly diagnosed glioma (TCRdb year 2021). Concerning the study at large: Of the roughly 34 treated patients, around 62% were male and around 40% were female, and a mean age of roughly 40 years was recorded. Prior to enrollment, patients had been given standard therapy consisting of radiotherapy alone, temozolomide alone, or radiochemotherapy with temozolomide, with the combination given to most patients. For exploratory analyses, longitudinal TCRB deep sequencing was carried out in under 30 treated patients wherever samples were available. Six visits were used for peripheral blood collection: V03 (baseline), V05, V07, V10, V12 and V13. General findings and caveats noted by the study authors: Availability determined which PBMC samples were chosen for TCRB deep sequencing. Immune responses induced by the vaccine were seen in approximately 93% of patients across multiple MHC alleles. Pseudoprogression appeared unrelated to alterations in the top peripheral T cell clonotypes detected by TCRB sequencing. According to the authors, sample limitations meant that analyses of patient blood samples could not be reproduced.

Receptor libraries were prepared by the immunoSEQ multiplex PCR assay. Rearranged TCR beta chain sequences were amplified using the hsTCRB Kit according to the manufacturer's protocol. TCRB libraries were sequenced on an Illumina MiSeq. Per the source publication's procedure: The kit vendor's proprietary platform handled demultiplexing, trimming and gene mapping. TCRdb re-hosts the immuneACCESS table, in-frame sequences only. Its copies lack some clones; in the studies checked, an unresolved V gene accounts for under half of them, and the cause for the rest is not known. That table gives V, J and clone size, and the DNA gave D and trimming. This sample has roughly 70,000 clones in its table, and 65% to 90% of those were observed once. The ten largest clones capture under 3.5% of the sample. The sample's time point label is to be understood as: baseline, week 1 (first vaccination visit). The treatment or condition label, as the study defines it: pre-vaccination baseline after standard-of-care therapy. Newly diagnosed WHO grade 3 or 4 IDH1-mutant astrocytomas showing loss of nuclear ATRX were present in the donors. The samples were drawn from NOA16, a multicentre, single-arm, open-label phase I trial in Germany that tested a mutant IDH1 peptide vaccine in humans for the first time. For immunogenicity testing, the blood drawn at visit V03 was used as the baseline sample. Genomic DNA for TCRB sequencing was isolated from EDTA blood with the DNeasy Blood and Tissue Kit.

Between the V and J ends, shortened by 6 bases and 4 bases respectively, the junction contains 15 bases. The CDR3 numbers 14 residues from cysteine through phenylalanine. The sequence is cut down to CDR3 DNA, 42 bases in frame from base 1. CDR1 WSHSY and CDR2 SAAADI are derived from the germline V gene. This clone was seen only once. No antigen is known for it. The input lacks base qualities; no much larger clone sits a single base away. The sequence was collected from a young man with glioma. This material consisted of PBMCs, taken from a glioma patient treated with radiotherapy, temozolomide or both. The rearranged segments are TRBV10-2 and TRBJ1-2; the D segment cannot be called with confidence. The DNA sequence is as follows: TGCGCCAGCAGGGAGGACCATACGTTCTATGGCTACACCTTC. This codes for CASREDHTFYGYTF.